The TCR beta chain under discussion was sequenced for a study of T cell responses to AZD1222 COVID-19 vaccine. General study findings and limits: It should be noted that donors were predominantly white British and more often female, and clonal diversity was possibly underestimated. After the peak T cell response, and only then, were repertoires sampled.

This CDR3 comprises 18 residues. CDR1 and CDR2 from the germline V gene are KGHSH and LQKENI. J lost 0 bases, V lost 1 base, and 6 bases had no gene match. A remark on this clone: The antigen is undetermined.

The protocol was immunoSEQ multiplex PCR, while the TCRdb copy is restricted to in-frame clones and leaves out a portion. The data hold about 100,000 clones, with 86% observed a single time. The specimen comprised peripheral blood, sampled 28 days after the second dose of the MenACWY control vaccine. The sequence was collected from an adult who received the MenACWY meningococcal vaccine as a control. The chain links TRBV18 to TRBJ2-7; TRBD2 agrees at 13 bases. For the CDR3, the DNA is TGTGCCAGCTCACCACAAGGACTAGCGGGGGCTATCTCCTACGAGCAGTACTTC. This translates into CASSPQGLAGAISYEQYF.